A single sample gave rise to the 27 T cell receptor beta chains below, sequenced in a study of beta chain features in type 1 diabetes. Study-wide findings and caveats: Shortening of TCRB CDR3s, moderate but significant, appeared in all four CD4+ subsets of Type 1 diabetes patients.

The investigators reverse transcribed all of the isolated RNA, so they sequenced expressed TCRB transcripts. The assay was immunoSEQ multiplex PCR, and TCRdb's table has in-frame clones only and misses some. The sample lists hundreds of thousands of clones, over 10% occurring once. These TCRs are of unknown antigen specificity. Source material: naive CD4+ T cells from blood. Every receptor here comes from a man between 18 and 29 years old with type 1 diabetes.

J is TRBJ1-2 and V is TRBV18; TRBD1 might be the D (5 bases). V was pared by 3 bases and J by 4 bases, with 21 bases between. The CDR3 is made up of 17 amino acids. CDR1 and CDR2 (germline): KGHSH, LQKENI. CDR3 sequence reads: CASSPGIQTEISYGYTF. The CDR3 nucleotides are TGTGCCAGCTCACCCGGAATACAGACAGAAATCTCCTATGGCTACACCTTC. The full variable domain, its missing parts supplied by reference TRBV18 and TRBJ1-2, is NAGVMQNPRHLVRRRGQEARLRCSPMKGHSHVYWYRQLPEEGLKFMVYLQKENIIDESGMPKERFSAEFPKEGPSILRIQQVVRGDSAAYFCASSPGIQTEISYGYTFGSGTRLTVV.

This chain links TRBV27 with TRBJ1-1, with 8 bases that match TRBD1. Germline values: CDR1 MNHEY, CDR2 SMNVEV (reference sequence). The trim removed 6 bases at V and 8 bases at J, leaving 8 bases unmatched. CDR3 length: 13 amino acids. The CDR3 sequence is CASSPGQGSEAFF. The CDR3 DNA sequence: TGTGCCAGCAGCCCTGGACAGGGCTCAGAAGCTTTCTTT.

The chain joins TRBV2 to TRBJ1-1; D gene uncertain. This CDR3 comprises 10 residues. Germline CDR1 reads SNHLY; CDR2 reads FYNNEI. Trimming cost V 7 bases and J 0 bases, with 0 bases left between them. CDR3 in DNA: TGTGCCAGCATGAACACTGAAGCTTTCTTT. Translation: CASMNTEAFF.

This clone was counted between two and nine times. The CDR3 sequence is CASSSFGTANTEAFF. The CDR3 region has the DNA TGTGCCAGCAGCTCCTTTGGGACAGCGAACACTGAAGCTTTCTTT. The rearrangement uses TRBV6-5 and TRBJ1-1; 7 nucleotides match TRBD1. The length of the CDR3 is 15 residues. Trimming at V came to 6 bases and at J to 1 base, leaving 8 bases not matched to a gene. Germline lookup yields CDR1 MNHEY and CDR2 SVGAGI.

This chain links TRBV5-1 with TRBJ2-5; D is possibly TRBD1 (6 bases). The CDR3 totals 12 residues. Germline CDR1 and CDR2: SGHRS and YFSETQ. V lost 6 bases and J lost 2, with 8 bases in between. CDR3 coding DNA: TGCGCCAGCACAGGGGATCAAGAGACCCAGTACTTC. Translating it yields CASTGDQETQYF.

The gene calls are TRBV27 and TRBJ1-3, with D unclear. V was cut by 5 bases and J by 1 base, with 6 bases left in between. Germline lookup yields CDR1 MNHEY and CDR2 SMNVEV (reference sequence). This CDR3 region has 13 residues. CDR3 in amino acids: CASSPSSGNTIYF. The CDR3 DNA is TGTGCCAGCAGTCCTTCTTCTGGAAACACCATATATTTT.

Concerning this clone: Distinct nucleotide sequences in the sample also encode this CDR3. The genes are TRBV7-2 and TRBJ2-7; D gene uncertain. The ends were cut back, 1 base at V and 0 bases at J, with 7 bases in the middle. Germline-derived CDR1 and CDR2 are SGHTA and FQGNSA. The CDR3 is made up of 14 amino acids. The DNA for the CDR3 is TGTGCCAGCAGCTTAGTAGGTTCCTCCTACGAGCAGTACTTC. This translates into CASSLVGSSYEQYF. The full variable domain, with the rest looked up from reference TRBV7-2 and TRBJ2-7, is GAGVSQSPSNKVTEKGKDVELRCDPISGHTALYWYRQSLGQGLEFLIYFQGNSAPDKSGLPSDRFSAERTGGSVSTLTIQRTQQEDSAVYLCASSLVGSSYEQYFGPGTRLTVT.

The chain couples TRBV6-5 to TRBJ1-1; D gene unclear. Germline V gives CDR1 MNHEY, CDR2 SVGAGI. The CDR3 consists of 14 residues. V gave up 6 bases and J gave up 0 bases, with 11 bases separating them. CDR3: CASSPVYLNTEAFF. The CDR3, as DNA: TGTGCCAGCAGCCCGGTGTACTTGAACACTGAAGCTTTCTTT.

This clone appeared a few times. The V and J genes are TRBV28 and TRBJ2-3; D gene unclear. V was cut by 5 bases and J by 2 bases, with 8 bases left in between. Per the germline V gene, CDR1 is MDHEN and CDR2 is SYDVKM. CDR3 length: 13 amino acids. The CDR3 loop is CASSQSYTDTQYF. The CDR3 DNA follows: TGTGCCAGCAGTCAATCTTACACAGATACGCAGTATTTT.

This chain uses TRBV2 with TRBJ1-2; D gene unclear. V dropped 4 bases and J dropped 7 bases, with 19 bases sitting between them. Germline assignment: CDR1 SNHLY and CDR2 FYNNEI. This CDR3 comprises 15 residues. The CDR3 is CASSARFGTNSGYTF. As DNA, the CDR3 is TGTGCCAGCAGTGCCCGATTCGGCACAAATAGTGGCTACACCTTC. Full variable domain (rest looked up from reference TRBV2 and TRBJ1-2): EPEVTQTPSHQVTQMGQEVILRCVPISNHLYFYWYRQILGQKVEFLVSFYNNEISEKSEIFDDQFSVERPDGSNFTLKIRSTKLEDSAMYFCASSARFGTNSGYTFGSGTRLTVV.

The chain is built from TRBV18 and TRBJ1-4, with TRBD1 as a possible D gene (5 bases). V lost 3 bases to trimming and J lost 12 bases, with 14 bases between them. The CDR3 loop spans 13 amino acids. Germline V lookup: CDR1 KGHSH, CDR2 LQKENI. The CDR3 spells CASSPSSLGELFF. The CDR3 nucleotides are TGTGCCAGCTCACCTTCATCATTGGGGGAACTGTTTTTT.

The J gene is TRBJ1-3, the V gene TRBV18; 7 bases fit TRBD1. The J segment lost 0 bases and the V segment lost 5 bases, leaving 4 bases of the junction unmatched. CDR1 is KGHSH and CDR2 is LQKENI in the germline V gene. The CDR3 spans 15 residues. The CDR3 coding sequence is TGTGCCAGCTCAACCGGACAGGCCTCTGGAAACACCATATATTTT. Translated: CASSTGQASGNTIYF.

This clone has only a few counts. The chain joins TRBV9 to TRBJ2-2; no clear D gene. V lost 4 bases to trimming and J lost 2 bases, with 15 bases between them. This CDR3 contains 16 residues. Germline V lookup: CDR1 SGDLS, CDR2 YYNGEE. The CDR3 nucleotides are TGTGCCAGCAGCCCTCACGCCCCAGAAAACACCGGGGAGCTGTTTTTT. Encoded protein: CASSPHAPENTGELFF.

The rearrangement joins TRBV9 to TRBJ2-5; 7 nucleotides match TRBD1. The CDR3 extends over 14 amino acids. Germline V gene sequence: CDR1 SGDLS, CDR2 YYNGEE. The trim removed 2 bases at V and 4 bases at J, leaving 5 bases unmatched. The CDR3 nucleotides are TGTGCCAGCAGCGTTGACAGGGTGGGAGAGACCCAGTACTTC. It yields the protein CASSVDRVGETQYF.

A few counts support this clone. V is TRBV30 and J is TRBJ2-5; D might be TRBD2 (5 bases). Germline values: CDR1 GTSNPN, CDR2 SVGIG (reference sequence). The CDR3 consists of 13 residues. The V end lost 3 bases, the J end lost 2 bases, and 10 bases lay between the germline ends. The CDR3: CAWSHPGQETQYF. In nucleotides, the CDR3 is TGTGCCTGGAGCCACCCGGGACAAGAGACCCAGTACTTC.

The V call is TRBV7-2, the J call TRBJ2-1; D remains unclear. V lost 1 base, J lost 8 bases, and 15 bases lay in between. This CDR3 has 15 residues. The germline gives CDR1 SGHTA, CDR2 FQGNSA. Written as DNA, the CDR3 is TGTGCCAGCAGCTTAGGTTCCTTGGGTGTCGATGAGCAGTTCTTC. This codes for CASSLGSLGVDEQFF.

This clone was detected a few times. The gene calls are TRBV7-2 and TRBJ1-5; no clear D gene. V lost 1 base, J lost 5 bases, and 9 bases lay in between. CDR1 is SGHTA and CDR2 is FQGNSA in the germline V gene. The length of the CDR3 is 14 residues. The CDR3 sequence is CASSLGAQDQPQHF. The CDR3 bases are TGTGCCAGCAGCTTAGGGGCGCAGGATCAGCCCCAGCATTTT.

The V and J genes are TRBV10-3 and TRBJ1-1; D unclear. V was cut by 2 bases and J by 1 base, with 5 bases left in between. CDR3 length equals 13 residues. In germline, CDR1 is ENHRY, CDR2 SYGVKD. CDR3 coding DNA: TGTGCCATCAGTGAGGCACCGAACACTGAAGCTTTCTTT. The encoded protein is CAISEAPNTEAFF.

This clone turned up a few times. The chain's CDR3 is CASSLVSRVKTGELFF. DNA for the CDR3: TGCGCCAGCAGCTTGGTATCGAGGGTAAAGACCGGGGAGCTGTTTTTT. J is TRBJ2-2 and V is TRBV5-1, with D possibly being TRBD2 (5 bases). The CDR3 is 16 amino acids. The germline CDR1 and CDR2 sequences are SGHRS and YFSETQ. The germline V and J ends were trimmed by 0 bases and 5 bases, with 14 bases remaining between them. Together with reference TRBV5-1 and TRBJ2-2, the CDR3 gives the full variable domain: KAGVTQTPRYLIKTRGQQVTLSCSPISGHRSVSWYQQTPGQGLQFLFEYFSETQRNKGNFPGRFSGRQFSNSRSEMNVSTLELGDSALYLCASSLVSRVKTGELFFGEGSRLTVL.

In this sample, this clone turned up a few times. This sequence joins TRBV23-1 and TRBJ2-2; maybe TRBD1 (5 bases). TRBV23-1 belongs to the ORF category, with a function that is uncertain. The CDR3 runs 16 residues. Trimming left V 0 bases short and J 4 bases short, with 12 bases between. Written as DNA, the CDR3 is TGCGCCAGCAGTCAATCTAAGGGGTTCAGCACCGGGGAGCTGTTTTTT. Translated: CASSQSKGFSTGELFF.

The chain carries TRBV4-1 and TRBJ2-2; either TRBD1 or TRBD2 may fit D (5 bases each). The V end was cut by 1 base, the J end by 8 bases, with 11 bases between. In germline, CDR1 is MGHRA, CDR2 YSYEKL. This CDR3 contains 14 residues. This CDR3 reads CASSQVEGMGELFF. The CDR3 nucleotides read TGCGCCAGCAGCCAAGTTGAGGGGATGGGGGAGCTGTTTTTT.

The V gene is TRBV7-9, the J gene TRBJ2-7, with D unclear. With 0 bases removed from V and 5 bases from J, the gap between germline ends came to 8 bases. Germline values: CDR1 SEHNR, CDR2 FQNEAQ (reference sequence). The CDR3 spans 13 residues. This CDR3 is CASSLAVRHEQYF. For the CDR3, the DNA is TGTGCCAGCAGCTTAGCGGTCAGGCACGAGCAGTACTTC.

Concerning this clone: Mismatch with germline at one junction end may stem from a read error. The chain carries TRBV29-1 and TRBJ1-2, with a possible D match to TRBD1 (6 bases). This CDR3 has 11 residues. Germline CDR1 and CDR2: SQVTM and ANQGSEA. The DNA of the CDR3 is TGTGGGGGACACCAAAACTATGGCTACACCTTC. Encoded protein: CGGHQNYGYTF.

This clone was detected only a few times. The J gene is TRBJ1-4, the V gene TRBV28, with TRBD1 matching 10 bases. This CDR3 region has 16 residues. CDR1 MDHEN and CDR2 SYDVKM come from the germline V gene. V dropped 5 bases and J dropped 4; count of bases not matched to a gene: 7. The CDR3 bases are TGTGCCAGCAGTCCTCGACAGGGGGCGGGTAATGAAAAACTGTTTTTT. Protein product: CASSPRQGAGNEKLFF.

This clone was picked up a small number of times. The V call is TRBV30, the J call TRBJ1-5; D is unresolved. Germline CDR1 GTSNPN, CDR2 SVGIG (reference sequence). The length of the CDR3 is 13 residues. V gave up 5 bases and J gave up 2 bases, with 10 bases separating them. In DNA, the CDR3 is TGTGCCTGGCAATCGGGTGGCAATCAGCCCCAGCATTTT. This gives the protein CAWQSGGNQPQHF. Combining the CDR3 with reference TRBV30 and TRBJ1-5 gives the whole variable domain SQTIHQWPATLVQPVGSPLSLECTVEGTSNPNLYWYRQAAGRGLQLLFYSVGIGQISSEVPQNLSASRPQDRQFILSSKKLLLSDSGFYLCAWQSGGNQPQHFGDGTRLSIL.

V and J are TRBV18 and TRBJ1-2; D uncertain. Germline V gives CDR1 KGHSH, CDR2 LQKENI. Trimming removed 6 bases from V and 0 bases from J, with 14 bases in between. This CDR3 spans 15 amino acids. Here the CDR3 reads CASSPVVEPNYGYTF. DNA for the CDR3: TGTGCCAGCTCCCCGGTTGTGGAACCTAACTATGGCTACACCTTC.

This chain uses TRBV18 with TRBJ2-3; perhaps TRBD2 as D (5 bases). The CDR3 contains 13 residues. The V end lost 2 bases, the J end lost 3 bases, and 6 bases lay between the germline ends. Per germline, CDR1 KGHSH and CDR2 LQKENI. The CDR3 coding sequence is TGTGCCAGCTCACCAGGGGAGACAGATACGCAGTATTTT. This encodes CASSPGETDTQYF.